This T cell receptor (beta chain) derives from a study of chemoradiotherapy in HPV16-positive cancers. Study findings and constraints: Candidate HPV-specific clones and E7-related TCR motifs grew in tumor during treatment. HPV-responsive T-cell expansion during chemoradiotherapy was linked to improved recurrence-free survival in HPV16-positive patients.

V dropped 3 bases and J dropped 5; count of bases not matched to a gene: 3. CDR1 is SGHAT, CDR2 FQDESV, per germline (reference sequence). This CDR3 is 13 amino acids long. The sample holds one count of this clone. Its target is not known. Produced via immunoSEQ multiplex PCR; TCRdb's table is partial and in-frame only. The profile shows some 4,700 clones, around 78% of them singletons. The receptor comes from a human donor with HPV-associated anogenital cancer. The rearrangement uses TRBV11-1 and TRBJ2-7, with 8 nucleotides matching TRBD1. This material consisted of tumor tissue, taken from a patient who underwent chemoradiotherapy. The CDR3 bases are TGTGCCAGCAGCTTCGGACAGGGAGACGAGCAGTACTTC. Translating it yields CASSFGQGDEQYF.